The present T cell receptor beta chain was sequenced within a study of T cell changes during pregnancy in multiple sclerosis. TCRdb's table, derived via immunoSEQ multiplex PCR, lists solely in-frame clones and lacks some. The table has more than 100,000 clones, around 94% seen once. Comment on this clone: Other DNA sequences in this specimen translate into the identical CDR3.

The CDR3 runs to 14 residues. Per the germline V gene, CDR1 is SGHRS and CDR2 is YFSETQ. The V end was cut by 2 bases, the J end by 0 bases, with 8 bases between. The clonotype was recovered from a female donor with multiple sclerosis, enrolled in a pregnancy study. This chain links TRBV5-1 with TRBJ1-1, with D tentatively TRBD1 (5 bases). The sequencing here drew on peripheral blood, taken after pregnancy. The CDR3 region has the DNA TGCGCCAGCAGCTTAACGGGGGTGAACACTGAAGCTTTCTTT. This gives the protein CASSLTGVNTEAFF.